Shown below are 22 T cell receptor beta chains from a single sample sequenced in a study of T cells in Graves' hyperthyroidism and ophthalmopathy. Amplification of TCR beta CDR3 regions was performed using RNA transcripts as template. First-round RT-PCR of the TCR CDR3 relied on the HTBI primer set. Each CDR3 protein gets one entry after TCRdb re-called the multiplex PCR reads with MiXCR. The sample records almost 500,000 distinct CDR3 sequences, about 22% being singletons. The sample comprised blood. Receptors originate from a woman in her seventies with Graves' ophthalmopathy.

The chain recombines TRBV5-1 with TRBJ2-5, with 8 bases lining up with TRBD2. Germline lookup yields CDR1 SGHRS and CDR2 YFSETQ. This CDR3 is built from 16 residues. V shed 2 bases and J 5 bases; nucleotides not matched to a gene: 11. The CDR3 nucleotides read TGCGCCAGCAGCTTCGGGCGTAGCGGGAAAGGCGAGACCCAGTACTTC. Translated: CASSFGRSGKGETQYF.

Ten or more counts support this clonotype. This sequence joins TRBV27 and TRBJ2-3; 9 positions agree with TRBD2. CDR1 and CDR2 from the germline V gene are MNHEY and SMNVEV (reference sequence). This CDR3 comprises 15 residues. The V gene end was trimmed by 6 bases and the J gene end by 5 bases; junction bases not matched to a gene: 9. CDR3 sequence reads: CASSYSGRGVDTQYF. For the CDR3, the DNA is TGTGCCAGCAGCTATAGCGGGAGAGGGGTAGATACGCAGTATTTT.

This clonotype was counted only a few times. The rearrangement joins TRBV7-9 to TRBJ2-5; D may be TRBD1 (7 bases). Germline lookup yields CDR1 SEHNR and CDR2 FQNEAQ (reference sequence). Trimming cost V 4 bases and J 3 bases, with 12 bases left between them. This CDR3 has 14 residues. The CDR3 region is CASSSLRGEETQYF. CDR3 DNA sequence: TGTGCCAGCAGCTCACTCAGGGGGGAAGAGACCCAGTACTTC.

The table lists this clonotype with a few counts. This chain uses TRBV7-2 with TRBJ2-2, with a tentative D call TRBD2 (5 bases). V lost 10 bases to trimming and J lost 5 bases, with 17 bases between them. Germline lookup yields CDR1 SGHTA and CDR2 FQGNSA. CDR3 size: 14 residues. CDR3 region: CATASGPGTGELFF. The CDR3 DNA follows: TGTGCCACCGCCTCCGGGCCGGGGACCGGGGAGCTGTTTTTT.

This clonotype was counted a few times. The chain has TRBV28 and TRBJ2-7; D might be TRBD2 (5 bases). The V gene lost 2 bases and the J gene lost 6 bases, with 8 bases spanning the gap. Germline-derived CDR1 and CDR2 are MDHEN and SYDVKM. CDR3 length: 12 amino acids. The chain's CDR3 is CASSLGSAEQYF. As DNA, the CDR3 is TGTGCCAGCAGTTTAGGTAGCGCCGAGCAGTACTTC.

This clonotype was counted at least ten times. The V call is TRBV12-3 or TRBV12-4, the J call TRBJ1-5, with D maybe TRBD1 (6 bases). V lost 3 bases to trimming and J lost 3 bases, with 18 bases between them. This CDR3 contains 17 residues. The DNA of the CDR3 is TGTGCCAGCAGTTTTCACGCCGGGGGCATGATCAATCAGCCCCAGCATTTT. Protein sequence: CASSFHAGGMINQPQHF.

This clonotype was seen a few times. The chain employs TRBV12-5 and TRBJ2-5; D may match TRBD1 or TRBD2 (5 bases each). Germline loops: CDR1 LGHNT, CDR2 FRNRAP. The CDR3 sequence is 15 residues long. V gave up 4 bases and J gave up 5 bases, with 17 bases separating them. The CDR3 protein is CASGYPGTTGETQYF. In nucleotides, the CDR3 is TGTGCTAGTGGTTACCCCGGGACGACTGGTGAGACCCAGTACTTC.

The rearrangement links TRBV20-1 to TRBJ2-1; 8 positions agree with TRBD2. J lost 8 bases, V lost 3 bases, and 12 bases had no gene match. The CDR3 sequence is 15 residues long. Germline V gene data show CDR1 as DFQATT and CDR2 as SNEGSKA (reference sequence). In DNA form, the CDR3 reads TGCAGTGCTAGGCCTTTCGGGACTAGTTTGTATGAGCAGTTCTTC. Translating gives CSARPFGTSLYEQFF.

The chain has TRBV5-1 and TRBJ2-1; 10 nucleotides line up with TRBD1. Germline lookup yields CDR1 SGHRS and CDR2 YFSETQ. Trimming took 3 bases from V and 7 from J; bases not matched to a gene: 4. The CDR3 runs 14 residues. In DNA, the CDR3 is TGCGCCAGCAGCTCCGGACAGGGGGGAAATGAGCAGTTCTTC. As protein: CASSSGQGGNEQFF.

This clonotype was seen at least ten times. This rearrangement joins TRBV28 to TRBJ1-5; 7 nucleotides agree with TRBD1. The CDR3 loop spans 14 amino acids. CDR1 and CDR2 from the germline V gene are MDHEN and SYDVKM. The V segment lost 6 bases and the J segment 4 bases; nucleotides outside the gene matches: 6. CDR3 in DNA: TGTGCCAGCAGACAGGGGCCACGGAATCAGCCCCAGCATTTT. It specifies CASRQGPRNQPQHF. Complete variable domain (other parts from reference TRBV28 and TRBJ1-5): DVKVTQSSRYLVKRTGEKVFLECVQDMDHENMFWYRQDPGLGLRLIYFSYDVKMKEKGDIPEGYSVSREKKERFSLILESASTNQTSMYLCASRQGPRNQPQHFGDGTRLSIL.

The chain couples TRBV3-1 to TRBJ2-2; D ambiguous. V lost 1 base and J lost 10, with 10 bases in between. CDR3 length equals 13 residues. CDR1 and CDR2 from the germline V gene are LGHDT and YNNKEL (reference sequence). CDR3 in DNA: TGTGCCAGCAGCCAAGCAGTCGTCGCGGAGCTGTTTTTT. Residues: CASSQAVVAELFF.

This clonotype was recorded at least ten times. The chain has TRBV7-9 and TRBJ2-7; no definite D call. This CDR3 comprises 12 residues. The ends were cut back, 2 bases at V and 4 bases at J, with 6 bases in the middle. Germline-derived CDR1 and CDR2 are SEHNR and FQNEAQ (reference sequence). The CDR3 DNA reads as TGTGCCAGCAGCTTAAGTAGTTACGAGCAGTACTTC. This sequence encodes CASSLSSYEQYF.

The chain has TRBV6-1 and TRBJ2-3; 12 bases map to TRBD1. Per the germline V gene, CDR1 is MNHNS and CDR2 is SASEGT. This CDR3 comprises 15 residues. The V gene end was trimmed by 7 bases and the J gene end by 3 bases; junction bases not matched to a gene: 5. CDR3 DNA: TGTGCCAGCACCCGGGACAGGGGGCTAACAGATACGCAGTATTTT. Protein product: CASTRDRGLTDTQYF.

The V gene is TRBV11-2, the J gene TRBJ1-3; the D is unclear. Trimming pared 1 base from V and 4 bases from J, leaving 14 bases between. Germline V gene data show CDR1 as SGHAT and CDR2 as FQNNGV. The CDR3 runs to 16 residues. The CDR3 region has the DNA TGTGCCAGCAGCTTAGCGGACGCGAGAGGAGGAAACACCATATATTTT. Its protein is CASSLADARGGNTIYF.

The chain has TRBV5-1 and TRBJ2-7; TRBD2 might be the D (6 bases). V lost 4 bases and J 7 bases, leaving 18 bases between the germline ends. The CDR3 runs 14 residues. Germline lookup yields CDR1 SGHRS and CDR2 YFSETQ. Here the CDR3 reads CASSLGRGPEEQYF. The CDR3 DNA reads TGCGCCAGCAGCCTAGGGCGGGGTCCCGAGGAGCAGTACTTC. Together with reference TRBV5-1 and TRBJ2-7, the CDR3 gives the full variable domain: KAGVTQTPRYLIKTRGQQVTLSCSPISGHRSVSWYQQTPGQGLQFLFEYFSETQRNKGNFPGRFSGRQFSNSRSEMNVSTLELGDSALYLCASSLGRGPEEQYFGPGTRLTVT.

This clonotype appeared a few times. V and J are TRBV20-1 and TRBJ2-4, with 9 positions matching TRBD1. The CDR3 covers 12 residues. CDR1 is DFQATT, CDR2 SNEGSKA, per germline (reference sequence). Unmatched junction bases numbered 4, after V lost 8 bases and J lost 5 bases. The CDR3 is CSPGQGENIQYF. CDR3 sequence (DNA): TGCAGTCCGGGACAGGGAGAAAACATTCAGTACTTC.

This CDR3 reads CATSAGGTQYF. CDR3 nucleotides: TGTGCCACCAGTGCGGGAGGGACCCAGTACTTC. The gene calls are TRBV24-1 and TRBJ2-5; 7 positions match TRBD2. Germline assignment: CDR1 KGHDR and CDR2 SFDVKD. This CDR3 region has 11 residues. The trim removed 5 bases at V and 7 bases at J, leaving 0 bases unmatched.

CDR3 DNA: TGTGCCAGCAGGGGACTATCCCTCTACGAGCAGTACTTC. It is translated as CASRGLSLYEQYF. The V gene is TRBV2, the J gene TRBJ2-7, with 7 nucleotides matching TRBD2. This CDR3 contains 13 residues. CDR1 SNHLY and CDR2 FYNNEI come from the germline V gene. J lost 3 bases, V lost 6 bases, and 5 bases had no gene match. The complete variable domain, with remaining parts taken from reference TRBV2 and TRBJ2-7, reads EPEVTQTPSHQVTQMGQEVILRCVPISNHLYFYWYRQILGQKVEFLVSFYNNEISEKSEIFDDQFSVERPDGSNFTLKIRSTKLEDSAMYFCASRGLSLYEQYFGPGTRLTVT.

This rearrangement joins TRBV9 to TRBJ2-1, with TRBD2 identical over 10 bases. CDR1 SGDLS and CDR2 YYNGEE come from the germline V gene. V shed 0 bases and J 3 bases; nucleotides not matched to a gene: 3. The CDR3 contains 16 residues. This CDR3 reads CASSVVAGGIYNEQFF. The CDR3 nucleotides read TGTGCCAGCAGCGTAGTAGCGGGGGGAATCTACAATGAGCAGTTCTTC.

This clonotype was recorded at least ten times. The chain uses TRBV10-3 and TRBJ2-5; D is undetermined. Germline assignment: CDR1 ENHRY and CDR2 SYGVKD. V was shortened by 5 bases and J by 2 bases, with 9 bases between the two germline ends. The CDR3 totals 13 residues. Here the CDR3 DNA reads TGTGCCATCAGTTCGACCGTACAAGAGACCCAGTACTTC. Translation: CAISSTVQETQYF.

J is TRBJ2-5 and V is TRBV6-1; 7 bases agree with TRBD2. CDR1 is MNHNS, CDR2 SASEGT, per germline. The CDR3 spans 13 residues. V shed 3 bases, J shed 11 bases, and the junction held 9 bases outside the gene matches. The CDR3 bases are TGTGCCAGCAGTGACGGCGGCCTAGCGGTACAGTACTTC. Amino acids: CASSDGGLAVQYF.

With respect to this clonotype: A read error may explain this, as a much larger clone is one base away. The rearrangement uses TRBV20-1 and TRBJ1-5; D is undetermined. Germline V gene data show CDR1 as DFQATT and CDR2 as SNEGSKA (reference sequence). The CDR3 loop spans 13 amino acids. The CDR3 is CSARGQWNQPKHF. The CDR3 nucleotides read TGCAGTGCTAGAGGGCAGTGGAATCAGCCCAAGCATTTT.